Following are 22 T cell receptor beta chains from one sample sequenced in a study of control samples from healthy donors and cancer patients. The repertoire was sequenced with immunoSEQ multiplex PCR; TCRdb's copy has only in-frame clones and lacks some. Of about 74,000 clones in the sample, nearly 90% are singletons; the top ten hold around 6%. Sequenced sample: blood. The source of these receptors is a woman aged 50 to 60 in good health.

V is TRBV24-1 and J is TRBJ2-1; tentatively, D is TRBD2 (5 bases). Germline lookup yields CDR1 KGHDR and CDR2 SFDVKD. Trimming removed 1 base from V and 7 bases from J, with 13 bases in between. The CDR3 runs to 15 residues. The CDR3 DNA sequence: TGTGCCACCAGTGATTTAGCGGTAGCTAAGAATGAGCAGTTCTTC. It yields the protein CATSDLAVAKNEQFF.

The V and J genes are TRBV19 and TRBJ2-3, with 9 positions matching TRBD1. The CDR3 covers 14 residues. The V gene end was trimmed by 5 bases and the J gene end by 3 bases; junction bases not matched to a gene: 3. Germline V gene data show CDR1 as LNHDA and CDR2 as SQIVND (reference sequence). CDR3 nucleotides: TGTGCCAGTAGTGACAGGGGGGGGACAGATACGCAGTATTTT. Translating it yields CASSDRGGTDTQYF.

The rearrangement links TRBV30 to TRBJ1-2, with TRBD1 as a possible D gene (6 bases). Trimming left V 0 bases short and J 8 bases short, with 16 bases between. The CDR3 sequence is 14 residues long. Looked up from germline, CDR1 is GTSNPN and CDR2 is SVGIG (reference sequence). CDR3 sequence: CAWSVAVGAGGYTF. CDR3 nucleotide sequence: TGTGCCTGGAGTGTGGCGGTGGGGGCCGGCGGCTACACCTTC.

The J gene is TRBJ1-2, the V gene TRBV1. TRBV1 corresponds to a pseudogene. The CDR3 extends over 17 amino acids. CDR3 loop: CTSRWLCLCERTYGYTF. For the CDR3, the DNA is TGCACCAGCAGGTGGTTGTGTTTGTGCGAAAGAACCTATGGCTACACATTC.

The genes are TRBV4-1 and TRBJ1-1, with D maybe TRBD1 (6 bases). The CDR3 consists of 15 residues. Trimming shortened V by 2 bases and J by 4 bases, and 14 bases separated the two germline ends. The V gene's germline CDR1 is MGHRA and CDR2 YSYEKL. CDR3 protein: CASSQPTGKFTEAFF. CDR3 in DNA: TGCGCCAGCAGCCAACCAACAGGGAAGTTCACTGAAGCTTTCTTT.

This clone was detected once. The sample holds other DNA sequences that translate to the same CDR3. The genes are TRBV18 and TRBJ1-6, with D unresolved. With 2 bases removed from V and 6 bases from J, the gap between germline ends came to 5 bases. Germline V CDR1 and CDR2: KGHSH, LQKENI. This CDR3 spans 13 amino acids. The CDR3 region has the DNA TGTGCCAGCTCACCATTCGGTAATTCACCCCTCCACTTT. Amino acid sequence: CASSPFGNSPLHF.

V is TRBV6-2 or TRBV6-3 and J is TRBJ1-5, with D possibly being TRBD1 (5 bases). V gave up 5 bases and J gave up 0 bases, with 8 bases separating them. Germline V CDR1 and CDR2: MNHEY, SVGEGT. This CDR3 spans 14 amino acids. CDR3 in amino acids: CASSRGYSNQPQHF. The CDR3 nucleotides are TGTGCCAGCAGTAGGGGATATAGCAATCAGCCCCAGCATTTT.

The chain uses TRBV19 and TRBJ1-1; D gene unclear. The germline CDR1 and CDR2 sequences are LNHDA and SQIVND (reference sequence). The CDR3 extends over 17 amino acids. Trimming cost V 4 bases and J 5 bases, with 23 bases left between them. The CDR3: CASSRTEGFGLGTEAFF. The CDR3 DNA is TGTGCCAGTAGTAGGACCGAGGGATTTGGCTTGGGAACTGAAGCTTTCTTT.

The chain has TRBV5-1 and TRBJ2-3; 8 positions agree with TRBD2. CDR1 is SGHRS, CDR2 YFSETQ, per germline. The CDR3 has 15 residues. The V gene end was trimmed by 4 bases and the J gene end by 4 bases; junction bases not matched to a gene: 8. The CDR3, as DNA: TGCGCCAGCAGCCCGGGGGGGGCAGAACCAGATACGCAGTATTTT. As protein: CASSPGGAEPDTQYF.

V and J are TRBV20-1 and TRBJ1-1; 8 nucleotides align to TRBD1. Unmatched junction bases numbered 3, after V lost 3 bases and J lost 0 bases. The length of the CDR3 is 14 residues. Germline V lookup: CDR1 DFQATT, CDR2 SNEGSKA (reference sequence). The CDR3 is CSASQGQVNTEAFF. The CDR3 DNA is TGCAGTGCTAGTCAGGGACAGGTGAACACTGAAGCTTTCTTT.

This rearrangement joins TRBV11-2 to TRBJ1-1; D remains ambiguous. Germline V lookup: CDR1 SGHAT, CDR2 FQNNGV. V was clipped by 3 bases and J by 0 bases, with 17 bases between them. The CDR3 totals 17 residues. The CDR3: CASSFGRRFYMNTEAFF. CDR3 DNA sequence: TGTGCCAGCAGCTTCGGCAGGCGCTTTTACATGAACACTGAAGCTTTCTTT.

This chain connects TRBV7-9 to TRBJ1-4, with 11 bases matching TRBD1. V was clipped by 5 bases and J by 7 bases; unmatched bases: 12. Germline CDR1 and CDR2: SEHNR and FQNEAQ (reference sequence). CDR3 length: 17 amino acids. Here the CDR3 DNA reads TGTGCCAGCAGCCACATCGCGGGGACAGGGGGAAGTGAAAAACTGTTTTTT. It yields the protein CASSHIAGTGGSEKLFF.

This chain joins TRBV2 and TRBJ1-2; weak D call: TRBD1 (5 bases). This CDR3 comprises 14 residues. Trimming pared 5 bases from V and 4 bases from J, leaving 14 bases between. The germline CDR1 and CDR2 sequences are SNHLY and FYNNEI. The CDR3 DNA follows: TGTGCCAGCAGTCCCCCGGGGCGCGTCTATGGCTACACCTTC. It is translated as CASSPPGRVYGYTF.

On this clone: The germline gene is not matched at one end of the junction; a read error may be the cause. The chain couples TRBV24-1 to TRBJ1-4, with D unresolved. Germline V gene sequence: CDR1 KGHDR, CDR2 SFDVKD. This CDR3 comprises 14 residues. This chain's CDR3 is CATSDSATNEKLFF. The CDR3, as DNA: TGTGCCACCAGCGATTCTGCAACTAATGAAAAACTGTTTTTT.

The chain uses TRBV5-1 and TRBJ2-1, with TRBD1 matching over 10 bases. Per the germline V gene, CDR1 is SGHRS and CDR2 is YFSETQ. Unmatched junction bases numbered 7, after V lost 2 bases and J lost 5 bases. The CDR3 length is 16 residues. The chain's CDR3 is CASSLQGTGANNEQFF. CDR3 DNA: TGCGCCAGCAGCTTACAGGGGACAGGGGCTAACAATGAGCAGTTCTTC.

The chain combines TRBV2 with TRBJ2-1, with 11 nucleotides matching TRBD1. CDR3 length: 16 residues. Looked up from germline, CDR1 is SNHLY and CDR2 is FYNNEI. With V trimmed by 1 base and J by 9 bases, 8 bases remained unmatched. Here the CDR3 DNA reads TGTGCCAGCAGTGAAGAGTGGACAGGGGGCCTAGGTGAGCAGTTCTTC. It translates to CASSEEWTGGLGEQFF. The full variable domain, rest sourced from reference TRBV2 and TRBJ2-1, is EPEVTQTPSHQVTQMGQEVILRCVPISNHLYFYWYRQILGQKVEFLVSFYNNEISEKSEIFDDQFSVERPDGSNFTLKIRSTKLEDSAMYFCASSEEWTGGLGEQFFGPGTRLTVL.

The CDR3 nucleotides read TGTGCCAGCAGTTTAGATCTCGAGCAGTACTTC. The encoded protein is CASSLDLEQYF. The gene calls are TRBV12-3 or TRBV12-4 and TRBJ2-7; D not resolved. CDR3 length equals 11 residues. V shed 1 base and J shed 6 bases, with 4 bases lying between them.

The gene calls are TRBV18 and TRBJ1-3; no firm D call. V was pared by 3 bases and J by 0 bases, with 9 bases between. The CDR3 runs to 15 residues. CDR1 and CDR2 from the germline V gene are KGHSH and LQKENI. CDR3 region: CASSPTLNSGNTIYF. CDR3 nucleotides: TGTGCCAGCTCACCCACCCTAAACTCTGGAAACACCATATATTTT.

CDR3 DNA sequence: TGTGCCATCAGTGTGGGGACCAACCGGGAACCCCTCCACTTT. Encoded protein: CAISVGTNREPLHF. V is TRBV10-3 and J is TRBJ1-6; weak D call: TRBD1 (5 bases). CDR1 ENHRY and CDR2 SYGVKD come from the germline V gene. V lost 4 bases and J lost 12, with 16 bases in between. The CDR3 runs to 14 residues.

The CDR3 DNA reads as TGTGCCAGCTCACCGGGCGTTTATAATTCACCCCTCCACTTT. Translated, it gives CASSPGVYNSPLHF. The rearrangement links TRBV18 to TRBJ1-6; D gene uncertain. V was trimmed by 3 bases and J by 4 bases, leaving 7 bases between them. Germline V gives CDR1 KGHSH, CDR2 LQKENI. The CDR3 consists of 14 residues. Full variable domain (rest looked up from reference TRBV18 and TRBJ1-6): NAGVMQNPRHLVRRRGQEARLRCSPMKGHSHVYWYRQLPEEGLKFMVYLQKENIIDESGMPKERFSAEFPKEGPSILRIQQVVRGDSAAYFCASSPGVYNSPLHFGNGTRLTVT.

There are a few counts of this clone. This rearrangement joins TRBV14 to TRBJ2-7; 7 bases fit TRBD1. This CDR3 is 15 amino acids long. The junction had 11 bases not matched to a gene; V was cut back by 6 bases and J by 3 bases. Germline CDR1 is SGHDN and CDR2 is FVKESK. CDR3 sequence: CASRNSQGTSYEQYF. The DNA of the CDR3 is TGTGCCAGCAGAAACTCACAGGGGACCAGCTACGAGCAGTACTTC.

About this clone itself: The identical CDR3 is also encoded by other nucleotide sequences in the sample. This rearrangement joins TRBV5-1 to TRBJ2-7; D perhaps matches TRBD1 (6 bases). V was clipped by 0 bases and J by 2 bases, with 9 bases between them. Germline V gene lookup returns CDR1 SGHRS and CDR2 YFSETQ. The CDR3 covers 14 residues. The CDR3 region is CASSLGQGPYEQYF. CDR3 nucleotide sequence: TGCGCCAGCAGCTTGGGGCAGGGGCCCTACGAGCAGTACTTC.